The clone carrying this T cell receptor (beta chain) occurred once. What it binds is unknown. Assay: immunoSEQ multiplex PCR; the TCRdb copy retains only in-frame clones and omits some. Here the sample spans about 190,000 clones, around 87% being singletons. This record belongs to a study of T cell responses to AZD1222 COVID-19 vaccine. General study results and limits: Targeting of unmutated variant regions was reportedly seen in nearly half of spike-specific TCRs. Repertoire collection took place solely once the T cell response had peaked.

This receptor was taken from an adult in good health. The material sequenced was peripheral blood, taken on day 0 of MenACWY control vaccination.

This CDR3 reads CASSSIDGQETQYF. The CDR3 nucleotides read TGTGCCAGCAGTTCGATAGATGGCCAAGAGACCCAGTACTTC. The V call is TRBV6-5, the J call TRBJ2-5; D gene uncertain. The CDR3 runs 14 residues. CDR1 MNHEY and CDR2 SVGAGI come from the germline V gene. V lost 4 bases and J lost 1, with 10 bases in between.